A selection of T cell receptor beta chains follows, all from one sample in a study of cytomegalovirus exposure and HLA in healthy donors. The table came from immunoSEQ multiplex PCR; TCRdb's copy has only in-frame clones and leaves some out. The sample consists of 100,000 or so clones, about 12% of them appearing once. Sequencing was done on a sample of PBMCs. These receptors were taken from a man aged 40-49 years in good health and CMV-seropositive. The CDR3 runs from the conserved cysteine through the conserved F or W. D genes are given only for firm matches. The size field is filled for only some rows; it gives once, few, many or a size class.

few	TRBV2	TRBJ1-5	.	TGTGCCAGCAGAGGGCCAGTGGGCAGGGGCAATCAGCCCCAGCATTTT	CASRGPVGRGNQPQHF
few	TRBV7-9	TRBJ1-1	.	TGTGCCAGCAGCTTTGCTACCGGGGGCACTGAAGCTTTCTTT	CASSFATGGTEAFF
.	TRBV6-6	TRBJ1-1	.	TGTGCCAGCAGTCCCCCGGGGACTGAAGCTTTCTTT	CASSPPGTEAFF
few	TRBV28	TRBJ1-2	TRBD1	TGTGCCAGCAGTTTACAGGGGGCCCTAGCTAACTATGGCTACACCTTC	CASSLQGALANYGYTF
few	TRBV18	TRBJ2-6	TRBD1	TGTGCCAGCTCACCCTTGGACAGGGGATTCAGGGGGGCCAACGTCCTGACTTTC	CASSPLDRGFRGANVLTF
few	TRBV4-2	TRBJ2-7	.	TGTGCCAGCAGCCAAGGAAGGAGGCGGACAGCCTACGAGCAGTACTTC	CASSQGRRRTAYEQYF
.	TRBV7-2	TRBJ2-7	.	TGTGCCAGCAGCCTCAGCTACGGGGCCTACGAGCAGTACTTC	CASSLSYGAYEQYF
few	TRBV19	TRBJ2-7	TRBD2	TGTGCCAGTAGTGCACTAGCGGGAGGCTTACGGGAGTACTTC	CASSALAGGLREYF
few	TRBV6-5	TRBJ1-1	TRBD1	TGTGCCAGCAGTTACTCGACAGGGGATCGAGCTTTCTTT	CASSYSTGDRAFF
few	TRBV28	TRBJ2-7	TRBD1	TGTGCCAGCAGTGGATCCGGGACAGGGGCCCACTACGAGCAGTACTTC	CASSGSGTGAHYEQYF
.	TRBV4-3	TRBJ2-1	TRBD2	TGCGCCAGCAGCCCCCGGGGGGCGGGAGGTTATGAGCAGTTCTTC	CASSPRGAGGYEQFF
.	TRBV6-4	TRBJ1-2	TRBD1	TGTGCCAGCAGTGACCAGGGGGGATCCCTTCTTTCGGACGGAGGCTACACCTTC	CASSDQGGSLLSDGGYTF
few	TRBV28	TRBJ1-2	TRBD1	TGTGCCAGCAGAGGGACAGGGGGTCGGAACACCTTC	CASRGTGGRNTF
.	TRBV6-1	TRBJ1-2	.	TGTGCCAGCAGTCCCGAGCCTAACTATGGCTACACCTTC	CASSPEPNYGYTF
few	TRBV7-7	TRBJ2-6	TRBD2	TGTGCTAGCAGCCCCAGACTAGCGTCGGGGGCCAACGTCCTGACTTTC	CASSPRLASGANVLTF
.	TRBV27	TRBJ1-1	TRBD1	TGTGCCAGCAGGATGGGACAGGTGAACACTGAAGCTTTCTTT	CASRMGQVNTEAFF
.	TRBV7-9	TRBJ2-2	.	TGTGCCAGCAGCTTAAATACAGCCACCGGGGAGCTGTTTTTT	CASSLNTATGELFF
few	TRBV7-9	TRBJ1-2	TRBD1	TGTGCCAGCAGCTTAGACGGACAGGGGGCGAGAGGCTACACCTTC	CASSLDGQGARGYTF
few	TRBV6-1	TRBJ1-4	TRBD1	TGTGCCAGCCGCTGGACAGGGGGAAATGAAAAACTGTTTTTT	CASRWTGGNEKLFF
few	TRBV27	TRBJ2-7	TRBD2	TGTGCCAGCAGTTCCCGAACCGGGACTAGCGGACCATCCTACGAGCAGTACTTC	CASSSRTGTSGPSYEQYF
few	TRBV5-1	TRBJ2-2	.	TGCGCCAGCAGCACAAATAGCGGGAACACCGGGGAGCTGTTTTTT	CASSTNSGNTGELFF
few	TRBV12-5	TRBJ2-7	.	TGTGCTAGTGGTTTGTCCGGCGGGTTGGTTGACGAGCAGTACTTC	CASGLSGGLVDEQYF
few	TRBV4-2	TRBJ2-3	TRBD2	TGTGCCAGCAGGGTAGGTAGCGGGAGCACAGATACGCAGTATTTT	CASRVGSGSTDTQYF
.	TRBV7-9	TRBJ2-7	.	TGTGCCAGCAGCTTAGCTGGGGGCCCCTACGAGCAGTACTTC	CASSLAGGPYEQYF
few	TRBV19	TRBJ1-5	.	TGTGCCAGTAGTATCGGCAATCAGCCCCAGCATTTT	CASSIGNQPQHF
.	TRBV27	TRBJ2-1	TRBD2	TGTGCCAGCAGTCTCCGTCTGGGTAGCGGGAGACTCTACAATGAGCAGTTCTTC	CASSLRLGSGRLYNEQFF
many	TRBV4-3	TRBJ1-4	TRBD1	TGCGCCAGCAGCCAAGATCTCCCAGGGGGTACTAATGAAAAACTGTTTTTT	CASSQDLPGGTNEKLFF
.	TRBV28	TRBJ1-4	TRBD1	TGTGCCAGCAGTTTCACAGGGGGCGGGAGAAAACTGTTTTTT	CASSFTGGGRKLFF
.	TRBV11-2	TRBJ2-1	TRBD2	TGTGCCAGCTCCTTAGGGCGGACTAGCGGGAGAGCGGGGAATGAGCAGTTCTTC	CASSLGRTSGRAGNEQFF
once	TRBV28	TRBJ2-7	TRBD1	TGTGCCAGCCATTGGACAGGGACCTACGAGCAGTACTTC	CASHWTGTYEQYF
.	TRBV6-6	TRBJ2-1	TRBD2	TGTGCCAGCAGTTACATAGGTAGCGGGAGAGGGGATGAGCAGTTCTTC	CASSYIGSGRGDEQFF
.	TRBV5-5	TRBJ2-1	TRBD2	TGTGCCAGCAGCTTGGGCCACATTCGGACTAGCGGGCCTTACAATGAGCAGTTCTTC	CASSLGHIRTSGPYNEQFF
few	TRBV9	TRBJ2-5	.	TGTGCCAGCAGCGGTAGCGTTCAAGAGACCCAGTACTTC	CASSGSVQETQYF
few	TRBV6-5	TRBJ1-5	.	TGTGCCAGCACTCCCAGCGGAAGTAGCAATCAGCCCCAGCATTTT	CASTPSGSSNQPQHF
few	TRBV5-1	TRBJ2-7	.	TGCGCCAGCAGCCTCGGGACTTACTACGAGCAGTACTTC	CASSLGTYYEQYF
few	TRBV4-2	TRBJ2-7	.	TGTGCCAGCAGCCAATTCGGTGGAGGGGAAACCTACGAGCAGTACTTC	CASSQFGGGETYEQYF
.	TRBV4-3	TRBJ2-3	.	TGCGCCAGCAGCCAAAGAGGAGGCAGCACAGATACGCAGTATTTT	CASSQRGGSTDTQYF
few	TRBV30	TRBJ1-5	.	TGTGCCTGGAGTGTACAAAGCAATCAGCCCCAGCATTTT	CAWSVQSNQPQHF
few	TRBV23-1	TRBJ1-1	TRBD1	TGCGCCAGCAGTCAATCGGACAGGGGTAGGTCCACTGAAGCTTTCTTT	CASSQSDRGRSTEAFF
few	TRBV5-1	TRBJ1-1	.	TGCGCCAGCAGCTTTGGAGTAACAGGCCGTGTGAACACTGAAGCTTTCTTT	CASSFGVTGRVNTEAFF